A single sample gave rise to the 21 T cell receptor beta chains below, sequenced in a study of T cell responses to AZD1222 COVID-19 vaccine. TCRdb's copy holds only in-frame clones and misses some; the assay was immunoSEQ multiplex PCR. The sample lists approximately 110,000 clones, about 92% seen once, with roughly 1.3% in the top ten. The input for sequencing was peripheral blood, taken on day 0 of AZD1222 vaccination. These receptors all come from an adult in good health.

The chain is built from TRBV30 and TRBJ1-2; D unresolved. The CDR3 has 11 amino acids. Between the trimmed V and J ends, which lost 3 bases and 10 bases, there was a span of 12 bases. Germline loops: CDR1 GTSNPN, CDR2 SVGIG (reference sequence). CDR3 protein: CAWSRVMDYTF. Written as DNA, the CDR3 is TGTGCCTGGAGCCGGGTTATGGACTACACCTTC.

V gene TRBV5-1 combines with J gene TRBJ2-7; D is perhaps TRBD1 or TRBD2 (6 bases each). The CDR3 covers 14 residues. The germline CDR1 and CDR2 sequences are SGHRS and YFSETQ. Trimming removed 5 bases from V and 1 base from J, with 13 bases in between. In nucleotides, the CDR3 is TGCGCCAGCAGGGTACAGGGAGGTTCCTACGAGCAGTACTTC. It translates to CASRVQGGSYEQYF.

The chain carries TRBV7-4 and TRBJ1-3; D is undetermined. Germline loops: CDR1 SGHVT, CDR2 SQSDAQ. Trimming removed 4 bases from V and 7 bases from J, with 8 bases in between. CDR3 length equals 12 residues. CDR3: CASSCVCNTIYF. CDR3 nucleotide sequence: TGTGCCAGCAGCTGTGTGTGTAACACCATATATTTT. The full variable domain, rest sourced from reference TRBV7-4 and TRBJ1-3, is GAGVSQSPRYKVAKRGRDVALRCDSISGHVTLYWYRQTLGQGSEVLTYSQSDAQRDKSGRPSGRFSAERPERSVSTLKIQRTEQGDSAVYLCASSCVCNTIYFGEGSWLTVV.

The chain couples TRBV5-8 to TRBJ2-1, with 8 nucleotides matching TRBD1. The V gene's germline CDR1 is SGHTS and CDR2 YDEGEE. The CDR3 extends over 14 amino acids. J gave up 8 bases and V 0 bases, and 4 bases lay outside the gene matches. The CDR3 sequence is CASSLGRGRYEQFF. The CDR3, as DNA: TGTGCCAGCAGCTTGGGCAGGGGGCGGTATGAGCAGTTCTTC.

The rearrangement links TRBV27 to TRBJ2-2, with 11 bases aligning to TRBD2. In germline, CDR1 is MNHEY, CDR2 SMNVEV (reference sequence). The trim removed 5 bases at V and 2 bases at J, leaving 10 bases unmatched. The CDR3 extends over 18 amino acids. This CDR3 reads CASSDPLAGGLNTGELFF. In DNA, the CDR3 is TGTGCCAGCAGTGATCCCCTAGCGGGGGGCTTAAACACCGGGGAGCTGTTTTTT.

This clone was seen just once. The gene calls are TRBV11-3 and TRBJ1-1; D gene uncertain. Germline CDR1 reads SGHNT; CDR2 reads YENEEA. V was pared by 3 bases and J by 5 bases, with 10 bases between. The CDR3 totals 13 residues. The CDR3 is CASSLSSVTEAFF. CDR3 nucleotide sequence: TGTGCCAGCAGCTTGTCTTCGGTAACTGAAGCTTTCTTT. Complete variable domain (other parts from reference TRBV11-3 and TRBJ1-1): EAGVVQSPRYKIIEKKQPVAFWCNPISGHNTLYWYLQNLGQGPELLIRYENEEAVDDSQLPKDRFSAERLKGVDSTLKIQPAELGDSAVYLCASSLSSVTEAFFGQGTRLTVV.

The V call is TRBV27, the J call TRBJ2-1; no clear D gene. Looked up from germline, CDR1 is MNHEY and CDR2 is SMNVEV (reference sequence). Deletions cut 3 bases from V and 5 bases from J, with 2 bases between. The CDR3 covers 11 residues. The CDR3 DNA reads as TGTGCCAGCAGTTTTAACAATGAGCAGTTCTTC. It codes for CASSFNNEQFF.

This chain joins TRBV13 and TRBJ2-1; 9 nucleotides agree with TRBD1. V shed 5 bases and J 10 bases; nucleotides not matched to a gene: 9. The V gene's germline CDR1 is PRHDT and CDR2 FYEKMQ (reference sequence). This CDR3 contains 14 residues. CDR3 nucleotide sequence: TGTGCCAGCAGCCGACCAGGGACAGGGCGGGAGCAGTTCTTC. Translated: CASSRPGTGREQFF.

CDR3 bases: TGTGCCAGCAGCATTGGACAGGGAGGACCCTACGAGCAGTACTTC. Translation: CASSIGQGGPYEQYF. The rearrangement uses TRBV9 and TRBJ2-7, with TRBD1 matching 8 bases. Germline lookup yields CDR1 SGDLS and CDR2 YYNGEE. The V gene end was trimmed by 4 bases and the J gene end by 2 bases; junction bases not matched to a gene: 8. This CDR3 spans 15 amino acids.

The V and J genes are TRBV7-9 and TRBJ2-5; perhaps TRBD1 as D (5 bases). Germline CDR1 and CDR2: SEHNR and FQNEAQ (reference sequence). The CDR3 runs 14 residues. Trimming took off 1 base at V and 5 bases at J, with 11 bases between the two ends. In DNA form, the CDR3 reads TGTGCCAGCAGCTTAGTACCAGGGAAGGAGACCCAGTACTTC. It translates to CASSLVPGKETQYF.

This chain uses TRBV7-2 with TRBJ2-7, with a weak D call TRBD1 (6 bases). From germline, CDR1 is SGHTA and CDR2 FQGNSA. The CDR3 is 15 residues long. Between the trimmed V and J ends, which lost 3 bases and 4 bases, there was a span of 16 bases. CDR3 residues: CASSFSGTQTYEQYF. DNA of the CDR3: TGTGCCAGCAGCTTTTCCGGGACACAAACGTACGAGCAGTACTTC.

This chain uses TRBV11-3 with TRBJ1-4; TRBD1 might be the D (5 bases). The V and J ends lost 0 bases and 7 bases respectively, with 15 bases between them. Germline CDR1 is SGHNT and CDR2 is YENEEA. The CDR3 runs to 16 residues. DNA of the CDR3: TGTGCCAGCAGCTTAGACTCCGGGCAGGGTGGTGAAAAACTGTTTTTT. Its translation: CASSLDSGQGGEKLFF.

The V gene is TRBV30, the J gene TRBJ2-1, with D perhaps being TRBD1 or TRBD2 (5 bases each). The CDR3 spans 14 residues. Looked up from germline, CDR1 is GTSNPN and CDR2 is SVGIG (reference sequence). The V gene lost 3 bases and the J gene lost 3 bases, with 12 bases spanning the gap. The CDR3 sequence is CAWSAGTVYNEQFF. CDR3 nucleotides: TGTGCCTGGAGCGCCGGGACCGTCTACAATGAGCAGTTCTTC.

This clone was seen only once. V and J are TRBV2 and TRBJ2-1; TRBD2 matches 10 bases. The ends lost 5 bases at V and 8 bases at J; junction bases unmatched: 12. Germline V gene sequence: CDR1 SNHLY, CDR2 FYNNEI. CDR3 length equals 16 residues. The DNA of the CDR3 is TGTGCCAGCAGTCAAGGGAGCGGGGGGGCCGTGTATGAGCAGTTCTTC. Protein product: CASSQGSGGAVYEQFF. The full variable domain, rest sourced from reference TRBV2 and TRBJ2-1, is EPEVTQTPSHQVTQMGQEVILRCVPISNHLYFYWYRQILGQKVEFLVSFYNNEISEKSEIFDDQFSVERPDGSNFTLKIRSTKLEDSAMYFCASSQGSGGAVYEQFFGPGTRLTVL.

This clone was observed once. The V and J genes are TRBV18 and TRBJ1-1, with D perhaps TRBD1 (5 bases). The CDR3 extends over 15 amino acids. Germline CDR1 KGHSH, CDR2 LQKENI. V was shortened by 3 bases and J by 5 bases, with 16 bases between the two germline ends. The CDR3 coding sequence is TGTGCCAGCTCACCCGGGTTGCAGGGAGGAACTGAAGCTTTCTTT. Encoded protein: CASSPGLQGGTEAFF.

This chain joins TRBV7-9 and TRBJ2-2, with TRBD2 matching 10 bases. After removal of 5 bases from V and 0 bases from J, the junction contained 12 bases not matched to a gene. CDR1 is SEHNR, CDR2 FQNEAQ, per germline (reference sequence). The CDR3 contains 19 residues. The CDR3 DNA follows: TGTGCCAGCAGCCCTAATCCCTTAGCGGGGGGTACGAACACCGGGGAGCTGTTTTTT. This translates into CASSPNPLAGGTNTGELFF.

The rearrangement joins TRBV7-3 to TRBJ1-2; TRBD1 is a possible D gene (5 bases). There are 16 residues in the CDR3. Germline V gene lookup returns CDR1 SGHTA and CDR2 FQGTGA. Deletions cut 2 bases from V and 7 bases from J, with 20 bases between. As DNA, the CDR3 is TGTGCCAGCAGCTTAGGTGGTTGGGGGTCCCTAAGTGGCTACACCTTC. It codes for CASSLGGWGSLSGYTF.

The V gene is TRBV28, the J gene TRBJ1-4; D remains ambiguous. Per germline, CDR1 MDHEN and CDR2 SYDVKM. The germline V and J ends were trimmed by 3 bases and 3 bases, with 11 bases remaining between them. CDR3 size: 15 residues. CDR3: CASSLSSGSNEKLFF. In nucleotides, the CDR3 is TGTGCCAGCAGTTTGAGTTCGGGCTCTAATGAAAAACTGTTTTTT.

The chain couples TRBV29-1 to TRBJ1-1; 10 nucleotides match TRBD1. This CDR3 has 15 amino acids. Germline V gene lookup returns CDR1 SQVTM and CDR2 ANQGSEA. The CDR3 loop reads CSASGTGASYTEAFF. CDR3 in DNA: TGCAGTGCCTCCGGGACAGGGGCGAGCTACACTGAAGCTTTCTTT.

The rearrangement joins TRBV5-5 to TRBJ1-2, with a possible D match to TRBD1 (6 bases). Germline assignment: CDR1 SGHKS and CDR2 YYEKEE (reference sequence). The CDR3 is made up of 14 amino acids. Trimming cost V 0 bases and J 3 bases, with 9 bases left between them. The CDR3 DNA follows: TGTGCCAGCAGCTTGGGAACAGGGTACTATGGCTACACCTTC. Protein sequence: CASSLGTGYYGYTF. The variable domain in full, with the rest retrieved from reference TRBV5-5 and TRBJ1-2, is DAGVTQSPTHLIKTRGQQVTLRCSPISGHKSVSWYQQVLGQGPQFIFQYYEKEERGRGNFPDRFSARQFPNYSSELNVNALLLGDSALYLCASSLGTGYYGYTFGSGTRLTVV.

The chain combines TRBV18 with TRBJ1-3; D is undetermined. V was clipped by 10 bases and J by 4 bases, with 11 bases between them. The germline V gene encodes CDR1 KGHSH and CDR2 LQKENI. The CDR3 consists of 12 residues. The DNA for the CDR3 is TGTGCCACCCCGGTCGTCGGAAACACCATATATTTT. Protein product: CATPVVGNTIYF. Drawing the rest from reference TRBV18 and TRBJ1-3, the complete variable domain is NAGVMQNPRHLVRRRGQEARLRCSPMKGHSHVYWYRQLPEEGLKFMVYLQKENIIDESGMPKERFSAEFPKEGPSILRIQQVVRGDSAAYFCATPVVGNTIYFGEGSWLTVV.